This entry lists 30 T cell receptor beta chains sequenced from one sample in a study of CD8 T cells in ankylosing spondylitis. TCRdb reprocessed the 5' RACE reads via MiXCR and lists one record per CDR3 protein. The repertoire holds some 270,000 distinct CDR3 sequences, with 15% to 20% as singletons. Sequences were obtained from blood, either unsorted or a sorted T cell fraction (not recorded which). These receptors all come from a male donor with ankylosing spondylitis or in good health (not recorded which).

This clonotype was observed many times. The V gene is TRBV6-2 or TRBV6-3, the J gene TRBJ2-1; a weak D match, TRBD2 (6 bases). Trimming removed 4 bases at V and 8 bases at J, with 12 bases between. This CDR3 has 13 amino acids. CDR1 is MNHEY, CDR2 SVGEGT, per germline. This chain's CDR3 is CASSSGLMDEQFF. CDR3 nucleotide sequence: TGTGCCAGCAGTTCGGGACTTATGGATGAGCAGTTCTTC.

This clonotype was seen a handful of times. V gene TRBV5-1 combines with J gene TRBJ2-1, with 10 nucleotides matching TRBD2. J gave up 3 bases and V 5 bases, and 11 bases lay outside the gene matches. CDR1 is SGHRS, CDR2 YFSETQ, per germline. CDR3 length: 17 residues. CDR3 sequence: CASSTPPSGRGYNEQFF. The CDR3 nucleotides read TGCGCCAGCAGTACTCCCCCCAGCGGGAGGGGCTACAATGAGCAGTTCTTC.

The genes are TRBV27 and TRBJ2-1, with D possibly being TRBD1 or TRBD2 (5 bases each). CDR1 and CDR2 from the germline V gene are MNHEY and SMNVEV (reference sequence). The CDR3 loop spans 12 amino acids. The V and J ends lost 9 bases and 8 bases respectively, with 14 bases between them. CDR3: CARERGQDEQFF. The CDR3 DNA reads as TGTGCCAGGGAGAGGGGCCAGGATGAGCAGTTCTTC.

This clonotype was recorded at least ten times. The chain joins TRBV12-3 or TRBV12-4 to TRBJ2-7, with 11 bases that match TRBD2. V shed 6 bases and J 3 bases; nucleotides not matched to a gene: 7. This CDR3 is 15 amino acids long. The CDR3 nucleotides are TGTGCCAGCAGCTCTAGCGGGAGGACCTTCTACGAGCAGTACTTC. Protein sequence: CASSSSGRTFYEQYF.

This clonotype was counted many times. This CDR3 is CASSRHSDEQYF. The CDR3 DNA is TGTGCCAGCAGCCGTCATTCTGACGAGCAGTACTTC. J is TRBJ2-7 and V is TRBV7-9; D call uncertain. The germline CDR1 and CDR2 sequences are SEHNR and FQNEAQ (reference sequence). The CDR3 loop spans 12 amino acids. Deletions cut 5 bases from V and 5 bases from J, with 10 bases between.

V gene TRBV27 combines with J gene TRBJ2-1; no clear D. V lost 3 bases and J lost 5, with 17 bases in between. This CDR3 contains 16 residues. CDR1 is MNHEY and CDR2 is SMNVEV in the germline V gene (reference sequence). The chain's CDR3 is CASSFGPAGTNNEQFF. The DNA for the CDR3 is TGTGCCAGCAGTTTCGGGCCGGCTGGAACGAACAATGAGCAGTTCTTC.

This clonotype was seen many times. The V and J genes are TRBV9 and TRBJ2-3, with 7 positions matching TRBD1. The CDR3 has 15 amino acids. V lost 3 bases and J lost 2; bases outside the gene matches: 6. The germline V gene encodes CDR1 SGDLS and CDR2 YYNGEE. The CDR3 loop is CASSAQGQITDTQYF. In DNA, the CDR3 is TGTGCCAGCAGCGCGCAGGGACAGATCACAGATACGCAGTATTTT.

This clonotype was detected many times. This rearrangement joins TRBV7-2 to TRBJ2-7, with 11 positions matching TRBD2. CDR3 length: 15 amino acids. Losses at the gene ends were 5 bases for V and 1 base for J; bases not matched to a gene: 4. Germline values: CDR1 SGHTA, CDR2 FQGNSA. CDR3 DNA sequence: TGTGCCAGCAGCGAGGGACTAGCGGCATCCTACGAGCAGTACTTC. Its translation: CASSEGLAASYEQYF.

DNA of the CDR3: TGTGCCAGCAGTGGATACAGGGGGCTAAATGAAAAACTGTTTTTT. It yields the protein CASSGYRGLNEKLFF. The chain uses TRBV27 and TRBJ1-4; 9 bases agree with TRBD1. CDR1 is MNHEY and CDR2 is SMNVEV in the germline V gene (reference sequence). Germline trimming cut 5 bases from V and 5 bases from J; bases unmatched to any gene: 6. This CDR3 is 15 amino acids long.

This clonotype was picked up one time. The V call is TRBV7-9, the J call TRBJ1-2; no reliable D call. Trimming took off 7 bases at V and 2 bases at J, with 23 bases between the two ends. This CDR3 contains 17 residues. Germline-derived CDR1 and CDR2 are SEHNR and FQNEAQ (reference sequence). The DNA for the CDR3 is TGTGCCAGCATCCTCCCCCTGGGGTTGACGGGGAACTATGGCTACACCTTC. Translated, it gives CASILPLGLTGNYGYTF.

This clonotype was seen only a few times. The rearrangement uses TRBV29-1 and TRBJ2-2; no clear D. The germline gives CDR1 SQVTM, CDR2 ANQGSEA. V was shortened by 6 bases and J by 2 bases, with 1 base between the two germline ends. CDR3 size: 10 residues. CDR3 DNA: TGCAGCGTAAACACCGGGGAGCTGTTTTTT. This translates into CSVNTGELFF.

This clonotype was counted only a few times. CDR3 in amino acids: CASSPGDFYTDTQYF. In nucleotides, the CDR3 is TGTGCCAGCAGCCCCGGGGACTTTTACACAGATACGCAGTATTTT. The chain recombines TRBV14 with TRBJ2-3; D possibly corresponds to TRBD2 (6 bases). This CDR3 contains 15 residues. The germline V gene has CDR1 SGHDN and CDR2 FVKESK. Trimming stripped 4 bases from V and 2 bases from J, with 13 bases between.

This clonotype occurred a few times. CDR3 amino acids: CASSDDMSSYNEQFF. CDR3 DNA sequence: TGTGCCAGCAGTGACGATATGAGCTCCTACAATGAGCAGTTCTTC. The J gene is TRBJ2-1, the V gene TRBV6-4, with D unresolved. There are 15 residues in the CDR3. V lost 2 bases, J lost 0 bases, and 8 bases lay in between. Germline V lookup: CDR1 MRHNA, CDR2 SNTAGT.

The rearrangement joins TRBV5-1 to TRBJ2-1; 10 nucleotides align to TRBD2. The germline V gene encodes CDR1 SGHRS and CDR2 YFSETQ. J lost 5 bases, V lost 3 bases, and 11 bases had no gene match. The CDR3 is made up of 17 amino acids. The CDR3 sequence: CASSYTGGTSVNNEQFF. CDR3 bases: TGCGCCAGCAGCTATACCGGCGGGACTAGCGTTAACAATGAGCAGTTCTTC.

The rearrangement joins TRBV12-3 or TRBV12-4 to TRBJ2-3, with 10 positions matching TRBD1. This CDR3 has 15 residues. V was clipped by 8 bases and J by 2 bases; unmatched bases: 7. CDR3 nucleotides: TGTGCCAGCCGGGCGGGGACAGGGGACACAGATACGCAGTATTTT. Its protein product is CASRAGTGDTDTQYF.

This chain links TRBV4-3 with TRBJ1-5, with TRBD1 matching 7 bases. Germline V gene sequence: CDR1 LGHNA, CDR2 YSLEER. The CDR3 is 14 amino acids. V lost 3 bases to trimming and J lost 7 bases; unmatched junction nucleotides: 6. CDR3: CASSQTGYGQPQHF. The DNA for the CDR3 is TGCGCCAGCAGCCAGACAGGGTACGGGCAGCCCCAGCATTTT.

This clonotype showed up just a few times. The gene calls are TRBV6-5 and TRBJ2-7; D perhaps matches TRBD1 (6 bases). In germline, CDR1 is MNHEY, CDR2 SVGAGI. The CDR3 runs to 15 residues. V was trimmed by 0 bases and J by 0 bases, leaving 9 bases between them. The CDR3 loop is CASSYSGASSYEQYF. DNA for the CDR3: TGTGCCAGCAGTTACTCGGGGGCCAGCTCCTACGAGCAGTACTTC.

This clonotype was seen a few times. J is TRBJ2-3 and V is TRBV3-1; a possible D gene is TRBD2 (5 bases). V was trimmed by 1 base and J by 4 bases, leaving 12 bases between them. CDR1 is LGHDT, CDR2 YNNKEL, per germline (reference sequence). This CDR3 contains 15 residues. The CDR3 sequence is CASSQVREAPDTQYF. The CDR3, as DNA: TGTGCCAGCAGCCAAGTCCGGGAAGCTCCAGATACGCAGTATTTT.

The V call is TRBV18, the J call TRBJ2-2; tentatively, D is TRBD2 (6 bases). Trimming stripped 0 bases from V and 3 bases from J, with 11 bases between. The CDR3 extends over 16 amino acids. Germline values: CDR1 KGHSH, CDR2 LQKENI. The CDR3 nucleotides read TGTGCCAGCTCACCACCGATCGGGGGAGACACCGGGGAGCTGTTTTTT. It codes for CASSPPIGGDTGELFF.

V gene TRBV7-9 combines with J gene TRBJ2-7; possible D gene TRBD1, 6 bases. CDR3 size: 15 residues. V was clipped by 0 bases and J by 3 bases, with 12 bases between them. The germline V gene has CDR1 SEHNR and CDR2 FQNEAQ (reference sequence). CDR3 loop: CASSLAAGAVYEQYF. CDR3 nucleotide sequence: TGTGCCAGCAGCTTAGCCGCAGGGGCGGTCTACGAGCAGTACTTC.

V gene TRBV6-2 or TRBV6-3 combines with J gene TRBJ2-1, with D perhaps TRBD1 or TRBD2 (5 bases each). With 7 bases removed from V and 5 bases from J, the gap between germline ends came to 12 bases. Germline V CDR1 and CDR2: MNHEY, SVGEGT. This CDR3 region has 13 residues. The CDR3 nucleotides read TGTGCCAGCAAAAAGTCGGGACACAATGAGCAGTTCTTC. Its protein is CASKKSGHNEQFF.

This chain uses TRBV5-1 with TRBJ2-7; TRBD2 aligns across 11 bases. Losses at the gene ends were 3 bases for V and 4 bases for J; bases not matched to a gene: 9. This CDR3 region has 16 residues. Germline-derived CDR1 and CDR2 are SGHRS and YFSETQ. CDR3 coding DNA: TGCGCCAGCAGCTGGGACCTACTAGCGGGAGATTACGAGCAGTACTTC. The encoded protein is CASSWDLLAGDYEQYF. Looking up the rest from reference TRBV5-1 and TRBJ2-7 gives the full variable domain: KAGVTQTPRYLIKTRGQQVTLSCSPISGHRSVSWYQQTPGQGLQFLFEYFSETQRNKGNFPGRFSGRQFSNSRSEMNVSTLELGDSALYLCASSWDLLAGDYEQYFGPGTRLTVT.

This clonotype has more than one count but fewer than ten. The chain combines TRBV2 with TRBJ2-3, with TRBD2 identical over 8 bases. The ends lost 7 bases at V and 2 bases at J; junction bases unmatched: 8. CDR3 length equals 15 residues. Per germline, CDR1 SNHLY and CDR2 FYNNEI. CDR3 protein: CASTLSGMFTDTQYF. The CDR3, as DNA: TGTGCCAGCACTCTTAGCGGGATGTTCACAGATACGCAGTATTTT.

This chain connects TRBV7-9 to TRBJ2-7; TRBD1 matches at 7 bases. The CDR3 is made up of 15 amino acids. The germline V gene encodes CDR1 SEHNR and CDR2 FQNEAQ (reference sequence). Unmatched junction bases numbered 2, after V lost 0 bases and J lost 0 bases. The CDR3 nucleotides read TGTGCCAGCAGCTTAGCGACAGGGTTCTCCTACGAGCAGTACTTC. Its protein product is CASSLATGFSYEQYF.

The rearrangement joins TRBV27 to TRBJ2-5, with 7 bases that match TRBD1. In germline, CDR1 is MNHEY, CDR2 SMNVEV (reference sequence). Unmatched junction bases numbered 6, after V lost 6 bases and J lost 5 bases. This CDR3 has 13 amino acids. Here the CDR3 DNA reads TGTGCCAGCAGCCAGACAGGGATGGAGACCCAGTACTTC. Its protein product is CASSQTGMETQYF.

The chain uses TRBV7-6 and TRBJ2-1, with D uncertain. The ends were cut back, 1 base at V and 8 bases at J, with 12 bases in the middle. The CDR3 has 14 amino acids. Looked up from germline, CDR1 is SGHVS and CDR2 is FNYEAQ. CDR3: CASSLGSRIHEQFF. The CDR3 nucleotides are TGTGCCAGCAGCTTAGGCTCCAGGATCCATGAGCAGTTCTTC.

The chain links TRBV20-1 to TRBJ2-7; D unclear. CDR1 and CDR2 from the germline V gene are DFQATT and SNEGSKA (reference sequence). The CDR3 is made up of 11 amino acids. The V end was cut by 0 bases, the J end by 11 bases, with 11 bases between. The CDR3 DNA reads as TGCAGTGCTAGAGATAGGCCAGTTGAGTACTTC. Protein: CSARDRPVEYF.

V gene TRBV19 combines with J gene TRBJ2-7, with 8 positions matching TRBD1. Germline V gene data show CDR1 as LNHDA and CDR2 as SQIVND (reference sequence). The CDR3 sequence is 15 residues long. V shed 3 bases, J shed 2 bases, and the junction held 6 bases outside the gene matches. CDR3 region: CASSIRTGLTYEQYF. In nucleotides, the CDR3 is TGTGCCAGTAGTATTCGGACAGGGCTAACCTACGAGCAGTACTTC.

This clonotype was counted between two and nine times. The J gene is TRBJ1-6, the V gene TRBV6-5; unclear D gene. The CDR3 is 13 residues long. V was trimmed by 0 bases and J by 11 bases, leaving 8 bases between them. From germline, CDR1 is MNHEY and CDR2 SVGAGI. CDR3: CASSYSGPTPLHF. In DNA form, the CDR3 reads TGTGCCAGCAGTTACTCCGGGCCGACACCCCTCCACTTT.

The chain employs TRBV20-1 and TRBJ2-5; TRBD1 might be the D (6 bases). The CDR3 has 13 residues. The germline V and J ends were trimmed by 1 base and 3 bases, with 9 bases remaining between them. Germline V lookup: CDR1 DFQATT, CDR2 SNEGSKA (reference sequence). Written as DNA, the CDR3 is TGCAGTGCTAGAGGCGCAGGGGAAGAGACCCAGTACTTC. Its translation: CSARGAGEETQYF.